This T cell receptor beta chain stems from a study of T cells after yellow fever vaccination. Study-wide background: It was SMART-Seq v4 Ultra Low Input that prepared the fractions with low cell numbers. General study results and limits: Reappearance after the booster was seen for most primary-vaccination clones, at 96% CD4 and roughly 90% CD8. Peak timing came faster in the weaker secondary response, day 5 versus 15.

V was clipped by 1 base and J by 0 bases; unmatched bases: 3. CDR1 is MNHEY and CDR2 is SMNVEV in the germline V gene (reference sequence). There are 16 residues in the CDR3. A process of 5'RACE template switching, which added a universal primer site and UMIs, was used to make TCR cDNA. Using its own MiXCR run on the 5' RACE reads, TCRdb lists one record per CDR3 protein. The sample includes around 40,000 distinct CDR3 sequences, roughly 7% of them seen just once. The V gene is TRBV27, the J gene TRBJ2-1; 7 bases are a match to TRBD2. This receptor was identified in a man in his thirties or forties who received the YFV17D yellow fever vaccine. This specimen consisted of CD8+ T cells not binding an NS4B(214-222) dextramer, sorted from PBMCs, obtained 45 days after the yellow fever booster vaccination. CDR3 coding DNA: TGTGCCAGCAGTTTATATTCGGGAGGCTCCTACAATGAGCAGTTCTTC. This translates into CASSLYSGGSYNEQFF.